This entry features one T cell receptor (beta chain) sequence. Its antigen remains unknown. The source of the sample is a study of vaccination effects on CD4 cells after COVID-19. Some clones are missing from TCRdb's copy, which holds only in-frame ones; the method was immunoSEQ multiplex PCR. The sample consists of around 69,000 clones, about 74% of them appearing once. After expansion with viral peptide pools in the ViraFEST assay, antigen-specific CD4+ T cells were sequenced. Isolating CD4+ T cells followed approximately ten days of culture. It was two doses of either the BNT162b2 or mRNA-1273 vaccine that participants received. V lost 5 bases, J lost 6 bases, and 13 bases lay in between. The V gene's germline CDR1 is LGHDT and CDR2 YNNKEL (reference sequence). The CDR3 has 13 amino acids.

Sequenced material: CD4+ T cells from PBMCs cultured with HCoV-229E spike peptides, taken after COVID-19 vaccination. This receptor was taken from a human donor who received a COVID-19 vaccine. J is TRBJ1-2 and V is TRBV3-1 (or the pseudogene TRBV3-2), with D possibly matching TRBD1 (6 bases). The CDR3 nucleotides read TGTGCCAGCAGCGAATATAACAGGGATGGCTACACCTTC. Encoded protein: CASSEYNRDGYTF.